The 4 T cell receptor beta chains below come from one sample, sequenced in a study of long-term antiretroviral therapy in people with HIV. Researchers report immunoSEQ v3.0 was run at survey level. Clones were read by immunoSEQ multiplex PCR, and TCRdb kept only the in-frame ones, dropping some. The sample consists of more than 25,000 clones, roughly 79% of them appearing once. This specimen consisted of unsorted PBMCs, obtained 2.1 years after starting antiretroviral therapy. The origin of the receptors is a man younger than 40 with HIV.

The chain recombines TRBV5-1 with TRBJ1-5; 9 bases align to TRBD1. This CDR3 has 15 residues. Unmatched junction bases numbered 7, after V lost 4 bases and J lost 5 bases. CDR1 is SGHRS and CDR2 is YFSETQ in the germline V gene. CDR3 DNA: TGCGCCAGCAGCCAGGGACAGGGTGACTATCAGCCCCAGCATTTT. Residues: CASSQGQGDYQPQHF.

This chain links TRBV7-9 with TRBJ2-7; 7 nucleotides match TRBD2. Germline V gene sequence: CDR1 SEHNR, CDR2 FQNEAQ (reference sequence). There are 14 residues in the CDR3. Unmatched junction bases numbered 6, after V lost 4 bases and J lost 3 bases. CDR3 in DNA: TGTGCCAGCAGCTACCCAGCGGGGATCTACGAGCAGTACTTC. It is translated as CASSYPAGIYEQYF. The full variable domain, in which reference TRBV7-9 and TRBJ2-7 provide the parts outside the CDR3, is DTGVSQNPRHKITKRGQNVTFRCDPISEHNRLYWYRQTLGQGPEFLTYFQNEAQLEKSRLLSDRFSAERPKGSFSTLEIQRTEQGDSAMYLCASSYPAGIYEQYFGPGTRLTVT.

The V gene is TRBV11-3, the J gene TRBJ2-2, with D possibly being TRBD1 or TRBD2 (5 bases each). Germline CDR1 is SGHNT and CDR2 is YENEEA. Trimming removed 0 bases at V and 3 bases at J, with 8 bases between. CDR3 length: 15 amino acids. This CDR3 is CASSLDGTYTGELFF. The CDR3 DNA reads TGTGCCAGCAGCTTAGACGGGACGTACACCGGGGAGCTGTTTTTT.

The chain links TRBV5-1 to TRBJ2-1; D gene unclear. The CDR3 extends over 13 amino acids. Germline V gene sequence: CDR1 SGHRS, CDR2 YFSETQ. The V and J ends lost 0 bases and 5 bases respectively, with 6 bases between them. For the CDR3, the DNA is TGCGCCAGCAGCTTGGACCGTCACAATGAGCAGTTCTTC. Its protein product is CASSLDRHNEQFF.